The following is a T cell receptor beta chain sequence with its context. Its matching antigen is unknown. This specimen comes from a study of human thymus T cells. This table comes from immunoSEQ multiplex PCR, and its TCRdb copy is limited to in-frame clones, with some not included. The sample has roughly 54,000 clones, 94% seen once. The CDR3 contains 13 residues. The V segment lost 5 bases and the J segment 6 bases; nucleotides outside the gene matches: 6. Germline loops: CDR1 MNHNY, CDR2 SVGAGI (reference sequence). Study-wide findings and caveats: What appeared biased in thymic and blood repertoires was the usage of V and J genes.

V and J are TRBV6-6 and TRBJ1-2, with TRBD1 identical over 7 bases. The source material was blood. This clonotype originated in a boy in the first two years of life with a congenital heart defect but otherwise immunologically healthy. In DNA, the CDR3 is TGTGCCAGCAGTAGACAGGGCAGGGATGGCTACACCTTC. Encoded protein: CASSRQGRDGYTF.